The 28 T cell receptor beta chains reported below all come from one sample, sequenced in a study of neurological immune-mediated disorders. In TCRdb, the 5' RACE reads were re-called with MiXCR into one record per CDR3 protein. The sample includes 20,000 to 25,000 distinct CDR3 sequences, roughly 14% of them seen just once. The sample comprised PBMCs. Source of these receptors: a female donor with HTLV-1-associated myelopathy (HAM/TSP).

At least ten counts were recorded for this clonotype. The chain couples TRBV3-1 to TRBJ2-3; 10 nucleotides line up with TRBD2. The CDR3 extends over 17 amino acids. Germline CDR1 is LGHDT and CDR2 is YNNKEL (reference sequence). V was clipped by 0 bases and J by 7 bases; unmatched bases: 10. In nucleotides, the CDR3 is TGTGCCAGCAGCCAAGAAATTAGGCTAGCGGGAGTGAATACGCAGTATTTT. Translated, it gives CASSQEIRLAGVNTQYF.

This clonotype was counted ten times or more. The rearrangement joins TRBV15 to TRBJ2-2, with D perhaps matching TRBD2 (5 bases). This CDR3 comprises 16 residues. Trimming took 1 base from V and 0 from J, leaving 9 bases between them. Germline CDR1 is LNHNV and CDR2 is YYDKDF (reference sequence). CDR3 sequence (DNA): TGTGCCACCAGCAGAGTATTCGGGGCGAACACCGGGGAGCTGTTTTTT. This translates into CATSRVFGANTGELFF.

Notes on this clonotype: A junction end diverges from the germline sequence, so it may reflect a read error. The chain is built from TRBV20-1 and TRBJ1-1; possibly TRBD1 for D (5 bases). The CDR3 runs 13 residues. Germline V gene data show CDR1 as DFQATT and CDR2 as SNEGSKA (reference sequence). The CDR3 nucleotides are TGCAGTGCACCGACAGCCTTGAACGCTGAAGCTTTCTTT. It translates to CSAPTALNAEAFF.

This clonotype was picked up many times. The genes are TRBV28 and TRBJ2-3, with 9 bases matching TRBD2. From germline, CDR1 is MDHEN and CDR2 SYDVKM. The CDR3 has 16 residues. V lost 3 bases to trimming and J lost 6 bases; unmatched junction nucleotides: 10. Here the CDR3 DNA reads TGTGCCAGCAGTTTCCCCGGGGGACTAGCAGGGGATACGCAGTATTTT. This gives the protein CASSFPGGLAGDTQYF.

This clonotype was detected ten times or more. J is TRBJ2-3 and V is TRBV7-2; 10 nucleotides agree with TRBD2. The CDR3 totals 16 residues. The ends lost 4 bases at V and 2 bases at J; junction bases unmatched: 6. Germline assignment: CDR1 SGHTA and CDR2 FQGNSA. CDR3 loop: CASSSPLAGVTDTQYF. CDR3 nucleotides: TGTGCCAGCAGCTCGCCTCTAGCGGGAGTCACAGATACGCAGTATTTT. Supplemented by reference TRBV7-2 and TRBJ2-3, the full variable domain reads GAGVSQSPSNKVTEKGKDVELRCDPISGHTALYWYRQSLGQGLEFLIYFQGNSAPDKSGLPSDRFSAERTGGSVSTLTIQRTQQEDSAVYLCASSSPLAGVTDTQYFGPGTRLTVL.

In this sample, this clonotype turned up many times. The J gene is TRBJ2-5, the V gene TRBV20-1; 8 nucleotides agree with TRBD1. Per the germline V gene, CDR1 is DFQATT and CDR2 is SNEGSKA (reference sequence). V was pared by 0 bases and J by 5 bases, with 8 bases of the junction left unmatched. This CDR3 comprises 15 residues. CDR3 loop: CSARDGQGAVETQYF. CDR3 nucleotide sequence: TGCAGTGCTAGAGACGGGCAGGGGGCGGTTGAGACCCAGTACTTC.

This clonotype was counted ten times or more. The V call is TRBV6-5, the J call TRBJ1-5; D ambiguous. CDR3 length: 18 residues. Trimming cost V 4 bases and J 1 base, with 20 bases left between them. Germline CDR1 is MNHEY and CDR2 is SVGAGI. The chain's CDR3 is CASSLLPMPGLSNQPQHF. The CDR3 DNA is TGTGCCAGCAGTTTACTCCCGATGCCGGGTCTGAGCAATCAGCCCCAGCATTTT.

This clonotype was recorded many times. This sequence joins TRBV14 and TRBJ2-1; 9 bases match TRBD2. This CDR3 is built from 16 residues. From germline, CDR1 is SGHDN and CDR2 FVKESK. The V gene end was trimmed by 3 bases and the J gene end by 1 base; junction bases not matched to a gene: 4. CDR3 residues: CASSQERGASYNEQFF. The CDR3 nucleotides are TGTGCCAGCAGCCAGGAGCGGGGGGCATCCTACAATGAGCAGTTCTTC.

This clonotype was seen ten or more times. J is TRBJ2-2 and V is TRBV19, with 7 nucleotides matching TRBD2. Germline V gene data show CDR1 as LNHDA and CDR2 as SQIVND (reference sequence). J was trimmed by 5 bases and V by 5 bases; bases with no gene match: 8. CDR3 size: 15 residues. This chain's CDR3 is CASSARGFKTGELFF. Written as DNA, the CDR3 is TGTGCCAGTAGTGCGCGGGGGTTTAAAACCGGGGAGCTGTTTTTT.

Many counts were recorded for this clonotype. The genes are TRBV20-1 and TRBJ2-5, with 9 bases identical to TRBD2. The V gene end was trimmed by 2 bases and the J gene end by 4 bases; junction bases not matched to a gene: 5. Per the germline V gene, CDR1 is DFQATT and CDR2 is SNEGSKA (reference sequence). The CDR3 covers 14 residues. The CDR3 is CSARKGLAGETQYF. In DNA, the CDR3 is TGCAGTGCTAGAAAGGGACTAGCTGGAGAGACCCAGTACTTC.

By share, this clonotype ranks as medium-sized. The CDR3: CSVVGGQTDTQYF. The CDR3 DNA is TGCAGCGTTGTAGGGGGGCAGACAGATACGCAGTATTTT. The chain has TRBV29-1 and TRBJ2-3; the D gene could be TRBD1 or TRBD2 (6 bases each). The CDR3 runs 13 residues. Per the germline V gene, CDR1 is SQVTM and CDR2 is ANQGSEA. The V and J ends lost 4 bases and 3 bases respectively, with 11 bases between them.

This clonotype was counted many times. The V and J genes are TRBV15 and TRBJ2-3; 7 positions match TRBD2. Germline values: CDR1 LNHNV, CDR2 YYDKDF (reference sequence). The CDR3 runs to 13 residues. Trimming cost V 5 bases and J 6 bases; bases outside gene matches: 5. The CDR3 loop is CATSRGLVDTQYF. CDR3 sequence (DNA): TGTGCCACCAGCCGAGGACTAGTTGATACGCAGTATTTT.

In its sample, this clonotype was seen many times. The chain links TRBV6-6 to TRBJ2-7; D gene uncertain. Trimming took off 5 bases at V and 0 bases at J, with 8 bases between the two ends. This CDR3 has 13 amino acids. Germline CDR1 reads MNHNY; CDR2 reads SVGAGI (reference sequence). The CDR3 nucleotides read TGTGCCAGCAGTCCCCTCCCCTCCTACGAGCAGTACTTC. Protein sequence: CASSPLPSYEQYF.

This clonotype was picked up many times. The chain combines TRBV9 with TRBJ1-6, with 12 bases fitting TRBD1. CDR3 size: 15 residues. From germline, CDR1 is SGDLS and CDR2 YYNGEE. The V gene end was trimmed by 2 bases and the J gene end by 9 bases; junction bases not matched to a gene: 3. The CDR3 is CASSVGTGGSSPLHF. The CDR3 DNA follows: TGTGCCAGCAGCGTCGGGACAGGGGGCAGTTCACCCCTCCACTTT.

As to this clonotype: Compared with germline, one end of the junction differs, possibly owing to a read error. This chain connects TRBV20-1 to TRBJ2-1, with 8 bases that match TRBD2. The CDR3 extends over 16 amino acids. CDR1 DFQATT and CDR2 SNEGSKA come from the germline V gene (reference sequence). The CDR3 bases are TGCAGTGCCAGAGTACTCGGGAGGGGGTCCTACAATGAGCAGTTCTTC. Its protein is CSARVLGRGSYNEQFF.

This clonotype was counted many times. The J gene is TRBJ2-3, the V gene TRBV28; no clear D gene. CDR1 MDHEN and CDR2 SYDVKM come from the germline V gene. Deletions cut 4 bases from V and 0 bases from J, with 17 bases between. The CDR3 runs to 17 residues. The CDR3 here is CASSSTKLTTSTDTQYF. Written as DNA, the CDR3 is TGTGCCAGCAGTTCCACGAAACTGACAACTAGCACAGATACGCAGTATTTT.

This clonotype was picked up many times. The chain employs TRBV5-6 and TRBJ2-6; D is unclear. V gave up 4 bases and J gave up 4 bases, with 12 bases separating them. The germline V gene has CDR1 SGHDT and CDR2 YYEEEE. This CDR3 region has 15 residues. CDR3 coding DNA: TGTGCCAGCAGCCCTAAAGCCTCCGGGGCCAACGTCCTGACTTTC. This sequence encodes CASSPKASGANVLTF.

Ten or more counts support this clonotype. This chain connects TRBV5-1 to TRBJ2-1, with 13 positions matching TRBD2. With 4 bases clipped from V and 4 bases from J, the junction kept 5 bases outside the gene matches. CDR3 length equals 16 residues. Germline lookup yields CDR1 SGHRS and CDR2 YFSETQ. CDR3 bases: TGCGCCAGCAGCCTCCTGGGACTAGCGGGATACAATGAGCAGTTCTTC. It codes for CASSLLGLAGYNEQFF. The variable domain in full, with the rest retrieved from reference TRBV5-1 and TRBJ2-1, is KAGVTQTPRYLIKTRGQQVTLSCSPISGHRSVSWYQQTPGQGLQFLFEYFSETQRNKGNFPGRFSGRQFSNSRSEMNVSTLELGDSALYLCASSLLGLAGYNEQFFGPGTRLTVL.

At least ten counts were recorded for this clonotype. The chain recombines TRBV6-2 or TRBV6-3 with TRBJ2-2, with 12 positions matching TRBD2. J was trimmed by 5 bases and V by 0 bases; bases with no gene match: 7. Germline CDR1 and CDR2: MNHEY and SVGEGT. CDR3 length: 18 residues. CDR3 loop: CASSYSSSGGAKTGELFF. CDR3 coding DNA: TGTGCCAGCAGTTACTCATCTAGCGGGGGGGCCAAGACCGGGGAGCTGTTTTTT.

This chain links TRBV11-2 with TRBJ1-5, with a tentative D call TRBD1 (5 bases). Germline CDR1 reads SGHAT; CDR2 reads FQNNGV. V lost 0 bases to trimming and J lost 4 bases, with 10 bases between them. This CDR3 region has 15 residues. CDR3 sequence reads: CASSLEAGTNQPQHF. The DNA of the CDR3 is TGTGCCAGCAGCTTAGAGGCAGGGACGAATCAGCCCCAGCATTTT.

This clonotype was observed at least ten times. The chain carries TRBV28 and TRBJ2-3, with 10 bases lining up with TRBD2. From germline, CDR1 is MDHEN and CDR2 SYDVKM. After removal of 5 bases from V and 3 bases from J, the junction contained 2 bases not matched to a gene. This CDR3 region has 14 residues. The DNA of the CDR3 is TGTGCCAGCAGTAGCGGGGGGGCTACAGATACGCAGTATTTT. The encoded protein is CASSSGGATDTQYF.

This clonotype was seen repeatedly, ten times or more. The rearrangement uses TRBV7-8 and TRBJ2-1, with 7 bases aligning to TRBD1. The CDR3 has 15 residues. Germline trimming cut 1 base from V and 9 bases from J; bases unmatched to any gene: 9. Germline CDR1 reads SGHVS; CDR2 reads FQNEAQ. The CDR3 nucleotides are TGTGCCAGCAGCTTAGGGTTCCTACAGGGGATTGAGCAGTTCTTC. It specifies CASSLGFLQGIEQFF. Complete variable domain (other parts from reference TRBV7-8 and TRBJ2-1): GAGVSQSPRYKVAKRGQDVALRCDPISGHVSLFWYQQALGQGPEFLTYFQNEAQLDKSGLPSDRFFAERPEGSVSTLKIQRTQQEDSAVYLCASSLGFLQGIEQFFGPGTRLTVL.

This clonotype was seen ten or more times. The chain has TRBV29-1 and TRBJ2-3, with TRBD1 matching over 8 bases. CDR1 is SQVTM, CDR2 ANQGSEA, per germline. V was clipped by 6 bases and J by 4 bases; unmatched bases: 9. The CDR3 extends over 14 amino acids. The CDR3 nucleotides read TGCAGCGTCCTAGGGCAGGGGGCCCCAGATACGCAGTATTTT. Its translation is CSVLGQGAPDTQYF.

This clonotype came up many times. The rearrangement uses TRBV20-1 and TRBJ2-3; 8 bases match TRBD2. This CDR3 contains 13 residues. CDR1 is DFQATT and CDR2 is SNEGSKA in the germline V gene (reference sequence). Germline trimming cut 3 bases from V and 8 bases from J; bases unmatched to any gene: 7. The CDR3 sequence: CSASGRADGTQYF. CDR3 in DNA: TGCAGTGCTAGCGGGAGGGCCGATGGTACGCAGTATTTT.

This clonotype was detected many times. The CDR3 coding sequence is TGTGCCAGCAGCCTAGGCCAGGTTGGCTATGAAAAACTGTTTTTT. This gives the protein CASSLGQVGYEKLFF. This chain links TRBV7-2 with TRBJ1-4; D is uncertain. V was trimmed by 5 bases and J by 6 bases, leaving 16 bases between them. The CDR3 is 15 residues long. The germline CDR1 and CDR2 sequences are SGHTA and FQGNSA.

The table lists this clonotype with many counts. The chain is built from TRBV20-1 and TRBJ1-5, with D possibly matching TRBD1 (6 bases). CDR3 length: 14 residues. The germline gives CDR1 DFQATT, CDR2 SNEGSKA (reference sequence). V was trimmed by 2 bases and J by 5 bases, leaving 13 bases between them. The CDR3 protein is CSARWGPAHQPQHF. CDR3 DNA sequence: TGCAGTGCTAGATGGGGGCCAGCCCATCAGCCCCAGCATTTT.

By proportion, this clonotype is medium-sized (0.01 to 0.1%). The chain has TRBV4-1 and TRBJ2-7; no clear D gene. The CDR3 runs 16 residues. Trimming took off 2 bases at V and 0 bases at J, with 14 bases between the two ends. CDR1 MGHRA and CDR2 YSYEKL come from the germline V gene. CDR3 in DNA: TGCGCCAGCAGCCAAAAACCCGGGTCCAACTCCTACGAGCAGTACTTC. This sequence encodes CASSQKPGSNSYEQYF.

The table lists this clonotype with a few counts. The V call is TRBV7-2, the J call TRBJ1-1, with a tentative D call TRBD1 (6 bases). V dropped 4 bases and J dropped 5 bases, with 17 bases sitting between them. The CDR3 contains 15 residues. Germline CDR1 reads SGHTA; CDR2 reads FQGNSA. The CDR3 region is CASSSRVGAGTEAFF. The CDR3 nucleotides read TGTGCCAGCAGCTCTCGGGTGGGGGCGGGGACTGAAGCTTTCTTT.